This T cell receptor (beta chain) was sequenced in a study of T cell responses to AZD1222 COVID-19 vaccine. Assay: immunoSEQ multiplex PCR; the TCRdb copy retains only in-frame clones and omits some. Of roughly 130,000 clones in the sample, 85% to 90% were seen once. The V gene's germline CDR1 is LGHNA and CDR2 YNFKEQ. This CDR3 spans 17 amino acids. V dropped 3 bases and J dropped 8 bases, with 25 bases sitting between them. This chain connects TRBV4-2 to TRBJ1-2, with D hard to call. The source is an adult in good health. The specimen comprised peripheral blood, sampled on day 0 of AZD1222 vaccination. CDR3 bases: TGTGCCAGCAGCCACCCCTTCCGGGAGAGGGTTCCGGCGGGCTACACCTTC. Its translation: CASSHPFRERVPAGYTF.